These 14 T cell receptor beta chains share one sample of origin, sequenced in a study of blood T cell repertoires in COVID-19. The repertoire was sequenced with immunoSEQ multiplex PCR; TCRdb's copy has only in-frame clones and lacks some. Of hundreds of thousands of clones listed, 75% to 90% are singletons. Sequences were obtained from peripheral blood. The receptors originated from a woman in her forties or fifties who had recovered from COVID-19.

In DNA, the CDR3 is TGTGCCAGTGTGGGACAGGGCCGGATTGGGGATACGCAGTATTTT. Residues: CASVGQGRIGDTQYF. This chain uses TRBV27 with TRBJ2-3; 9 nucleotides agree with TRBD1. Germline V CDR1 and CDR2: MNHEY, SMNVEV (reference sequence). J gave up 6 bases and V 9 bases, and 13 bases lay outside the gene matches. The CDR3 sequence is 15 residues long.

The chain carries TRBV30 and TRBJ1-4; tentative D call: TRBD1 (6 bases). The CDR3 is 16 amino acids. Trimming pared 5 bases from V and 0 bases from J, leaving 16 bases between. Germline CDR1 GTSNPN, CDR2 SVGIG (reference sequence). The DNA of the CDR3 is TGTGCCTGGGCGAACCCACAGGGCCCAACTAATGAAAAACTGTTTTTT. It codes for CAWANPQGPTNEKLFF.

The rearrangement links TRBV6-2 or TRBV6-3 to TRBJ2-4; maybe TRBD2 (6 bases). The CDR3 is made up of 18 amino acids. Trimming removed 6 bases at V and 0 bases at J, with 21 bases between. From germline, CDR1 is MNHEY and CDR2 SVGEGT. CDR3 sequence (DNA): TGTGCCAGCAGCCCCCGGGAGCGAGGTAGCCGAGCCAAAAACATTCAGTACTTC. This sequence encodes CASSPRERGSRAKNIQYF.

The rearrangement joins TRBV5-4 to TRBJ1-1; 7 bases agree with TRBD1. Trimming took 0 bases from V and 1 from J; bases not matched to a gene: 3. CDR3 length: 15 residues. Germline CDR1 and CDR2: SGHNT and YYREEE (reference sequence). CDR3 region: CASSLGRQGNTEAFF. The CDR3 DNA sequence: TGTGCCAGCAGCTTGGGACGACAGGGGAACACTGAAGCTTTCTTT.

CDR3 bases: TGTGCCAGCAGCTTAGCGCTGACTTCGGGGTCAGATACGCAGTATTTT. It is translated as CASSLALTSGSDTQYF. The chain links TRBV7-2 to TRBJ2-3, with D tentatively TRBD2 (5 bases). Germline assignment: CDR1 SGHTA and CDR2 FQGNSA. This CDR3 spans 16 amino acids. V was clipped by 0 bases and J by 4 bases, with 14 bases between them.

The chain is built from TRBV9 and TRBJ1-2; a possible D gene is TRBD1 (5 bases). The CDR3 loop spans 16 amino acids. Germline loops: CDR1 SGDLS, CDR2 YYNGEE. The V gene lost 5 bases and the J gene lost 4 bases, with 21 bases spanning the gap. In DNA form, the CDR3 reads TGTGCCAGCAGTGGAAGGGGACTCATTTCGGGCTATGGCTACACCTTC. Translating it yields CASSGRGLISGYGYTF.

The V and J genes are TRBV18 and TRBJ2-5, with D perhaps TRBD2 (5 bases). The CDR3 is 15 residues long. V gave up 2 bases and J gave up 4 bases, with 14 bases separating them. Germline V gene sequence: CDR1 KGHSH, CDR2 LQKENI. The CDR3 sequence is CASSPSPRGRETQYF. The CDR3 DNA is TGTGCCAGCTCACCAAGCCCGCGAGGGCGAGAGACCCAGTACTTC.

The rearrangement links TRBV6-2 or TRBV6-3 to TRBJ2-7; D is unclear. Germline-derived CDR1 and CDR2 are MNHEY and SVGEGT. CDR3 length equals 11 residues. The ends were cut back, 5 bases at V and 4 bases at J, with 6 bases in the middle. The DNA for the CDR3 is TGTGCCAGCAGTAGTAGATACGAGCAGTACTTC. Translation gives CASSSRYEQYF.

The sample holds one count of this clone. The rearrangement links TRBV5-8 to TRBJ2-6; 9 nucleotides align to TRBD1. With V trimmed by 6 bases and J by 3 bases, 4 bases remained unmatched. CDR1 and CDR2 (germline): SGHTS, YDEGEE. The CDR3 runs to 15 residues. The CDR3 protein is CASNRGRGGANVLTF. The CDR3 DNA is TGTGCCAGCAACAGGGGGCGCGGTGGGGCCAACGTCCTGACTTTC.

The gene calls are TRBV24-1 and TRBJ1-5; unclear D gene. Germline assignment: CDR1 KGHDR and CDR2 SFDVKD. The V and J ends lost 2 bases and 4 bases respectively, with 23 bases between them. This CDR3 is 19 amino acids long. The CDR3 region has the DNA TGTGCCACCAGTGATTGGGAGGTCGGGCCACACGTCAAAAATCAGCCCCAGCATTTT. Its protein is CATSDWEVGPHVKNQPQHF.

The CDR3 sequence is CARHSGGAGYGYTF. For the CDR3, the DNA is TGTGCCAGGCATTCCGGGGGGGCGGGATATGGCTACACCTTC. V gene TRBV6-4 combines with J gene TRBJ1-2, with D maybe TRBD1 (6 bases). V lost 9 bases and J 5 bases, leaving 19 bases between the germline ends. The CDR3 totals 14 residues. The germline gives CDR1 MRHNA, CDR2 SNTAGT.

This chain links TRBV5-1 with TRBJ1-5; D is undetermined. From germline, CDR1 is SGHRS and CDR2 YFSETQ. V lost 5 bases, J lost 1 base, and 7 bases lay in between. This CDR3 has 13 amino acids. CDR3 protein: CASRKESNQPQHF. The CDR3 coding sequence is TGCGCCAGCAGGAAGGAGAGCAATCAGCCCCAGCATTTT.

This rearrangement joins TRBV27 to TRBJ2-7; TRBD2 matches 14 bases. The V and J ends lost 5 bases and 6 bases, in that order; junction bases with no gene match: 9. CDR1 is MNHEY and CDR2 is SMNVEV in the germline V gene (reference sequence). The CDR3 covers 16 residues. CDR3 coding DNA: TGTGCCAGCAGTCTTTTAACCGGGACTAGCGGGAGCGAGCAGTACTTC. This translates into CASSLLTGTSGSEQYF.

The rearrangement uses TRBV24-1 and TRBJ1-2; no definite D call. The CDR3 covers 12 residues. V was shortened by 4 bases and J by 3 bases, with 5 bases between the two germline ends. Germline V gene sequence: CDR1 KGHDR, CDR2 SFDVKD. CDR3 amino acids: CATSDSDYGYTF. The CDR3 DNA reads TGTGCCACCAGTGACAGCGACTATGGCTACACCTTC.